This T cell receptor beta chain was documented in a study of cytotoxic CD8 clonotypes in ibrutinib-treated CLL. As for the study in general: Once treatment had gone on for a median of approximately 11 months, range 6 to 36, response samples were drawn. Overall study results and limits: Circulating CD8+ T-cell counts were tracked by baseline clonality, which exceeded that of age-matched healthy donors.

The repertoire was sequenced with immunoSEQ multiplex PCR; TCRdb's copy has only in-frame clones and lacks some. Here the sample spans roughly 300,000 clones, 76% being singletons. Germline V gene lookup returns CDR1 SEHNR and CDR2 FQNEAQ (reference sequence). The V end was cut by 5 bases, the J end by 1 base, with 9 bases between. CDR3 length equals 14 residues. Concerning this clone itself: Its cognate antigen is unknown.

This chain uses TRBV7-9 with TRBJ1-5, with D uncertain. The receptor's source is a human donor with chronic lymphocytic leukemia. Material: PBMCs, obtained at disease progression, from a patient treated with ibrutinib. The CDR3 sequence is CASSPGGSNQPQHF. The CDR3 bases are TGTGCCAGCAGCCCCGGTGGAAGCAATCAGCCCCAGCATTTT. The whole variable domain, filled in from reference TRBV7-9 and TRBJ1-5, reads DTGVSQNPRHKITKRGQNVTFRCDPISEHNRLYWYRQTLGQGPEFLTYFQNEAQLEKSRLLSDRFSAERPKGSFSTLEIQRTEQGDSAMYLCASSPGGSNQPQHFGDGTRLSIL.